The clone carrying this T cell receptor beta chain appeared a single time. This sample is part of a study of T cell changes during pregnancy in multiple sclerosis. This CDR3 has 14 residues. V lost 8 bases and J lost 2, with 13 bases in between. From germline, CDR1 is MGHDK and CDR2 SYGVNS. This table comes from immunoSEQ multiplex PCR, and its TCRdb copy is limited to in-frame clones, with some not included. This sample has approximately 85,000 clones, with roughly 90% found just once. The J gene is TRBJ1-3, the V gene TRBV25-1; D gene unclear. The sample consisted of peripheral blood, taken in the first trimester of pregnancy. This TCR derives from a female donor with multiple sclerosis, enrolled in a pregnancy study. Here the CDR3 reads CASSNPTPGNTIYF. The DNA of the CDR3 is TGTGCCAGCTCCAACCCAACTCCTGGAAACACCATATATTTT.